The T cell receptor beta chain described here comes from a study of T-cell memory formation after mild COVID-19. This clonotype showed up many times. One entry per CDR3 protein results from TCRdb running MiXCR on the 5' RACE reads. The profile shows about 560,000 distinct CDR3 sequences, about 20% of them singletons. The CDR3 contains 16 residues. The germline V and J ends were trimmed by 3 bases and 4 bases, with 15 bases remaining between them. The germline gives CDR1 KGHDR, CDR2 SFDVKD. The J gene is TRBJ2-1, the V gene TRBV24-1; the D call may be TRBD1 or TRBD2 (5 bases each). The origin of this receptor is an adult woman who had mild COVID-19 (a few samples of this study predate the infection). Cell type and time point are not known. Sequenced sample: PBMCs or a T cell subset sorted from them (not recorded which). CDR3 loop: CATSDLPGTEYNEQFF. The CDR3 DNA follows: TGTGCCACCAGTGATCTCCCCGGGACGGAATACAATGAGCAGTTCTTC.